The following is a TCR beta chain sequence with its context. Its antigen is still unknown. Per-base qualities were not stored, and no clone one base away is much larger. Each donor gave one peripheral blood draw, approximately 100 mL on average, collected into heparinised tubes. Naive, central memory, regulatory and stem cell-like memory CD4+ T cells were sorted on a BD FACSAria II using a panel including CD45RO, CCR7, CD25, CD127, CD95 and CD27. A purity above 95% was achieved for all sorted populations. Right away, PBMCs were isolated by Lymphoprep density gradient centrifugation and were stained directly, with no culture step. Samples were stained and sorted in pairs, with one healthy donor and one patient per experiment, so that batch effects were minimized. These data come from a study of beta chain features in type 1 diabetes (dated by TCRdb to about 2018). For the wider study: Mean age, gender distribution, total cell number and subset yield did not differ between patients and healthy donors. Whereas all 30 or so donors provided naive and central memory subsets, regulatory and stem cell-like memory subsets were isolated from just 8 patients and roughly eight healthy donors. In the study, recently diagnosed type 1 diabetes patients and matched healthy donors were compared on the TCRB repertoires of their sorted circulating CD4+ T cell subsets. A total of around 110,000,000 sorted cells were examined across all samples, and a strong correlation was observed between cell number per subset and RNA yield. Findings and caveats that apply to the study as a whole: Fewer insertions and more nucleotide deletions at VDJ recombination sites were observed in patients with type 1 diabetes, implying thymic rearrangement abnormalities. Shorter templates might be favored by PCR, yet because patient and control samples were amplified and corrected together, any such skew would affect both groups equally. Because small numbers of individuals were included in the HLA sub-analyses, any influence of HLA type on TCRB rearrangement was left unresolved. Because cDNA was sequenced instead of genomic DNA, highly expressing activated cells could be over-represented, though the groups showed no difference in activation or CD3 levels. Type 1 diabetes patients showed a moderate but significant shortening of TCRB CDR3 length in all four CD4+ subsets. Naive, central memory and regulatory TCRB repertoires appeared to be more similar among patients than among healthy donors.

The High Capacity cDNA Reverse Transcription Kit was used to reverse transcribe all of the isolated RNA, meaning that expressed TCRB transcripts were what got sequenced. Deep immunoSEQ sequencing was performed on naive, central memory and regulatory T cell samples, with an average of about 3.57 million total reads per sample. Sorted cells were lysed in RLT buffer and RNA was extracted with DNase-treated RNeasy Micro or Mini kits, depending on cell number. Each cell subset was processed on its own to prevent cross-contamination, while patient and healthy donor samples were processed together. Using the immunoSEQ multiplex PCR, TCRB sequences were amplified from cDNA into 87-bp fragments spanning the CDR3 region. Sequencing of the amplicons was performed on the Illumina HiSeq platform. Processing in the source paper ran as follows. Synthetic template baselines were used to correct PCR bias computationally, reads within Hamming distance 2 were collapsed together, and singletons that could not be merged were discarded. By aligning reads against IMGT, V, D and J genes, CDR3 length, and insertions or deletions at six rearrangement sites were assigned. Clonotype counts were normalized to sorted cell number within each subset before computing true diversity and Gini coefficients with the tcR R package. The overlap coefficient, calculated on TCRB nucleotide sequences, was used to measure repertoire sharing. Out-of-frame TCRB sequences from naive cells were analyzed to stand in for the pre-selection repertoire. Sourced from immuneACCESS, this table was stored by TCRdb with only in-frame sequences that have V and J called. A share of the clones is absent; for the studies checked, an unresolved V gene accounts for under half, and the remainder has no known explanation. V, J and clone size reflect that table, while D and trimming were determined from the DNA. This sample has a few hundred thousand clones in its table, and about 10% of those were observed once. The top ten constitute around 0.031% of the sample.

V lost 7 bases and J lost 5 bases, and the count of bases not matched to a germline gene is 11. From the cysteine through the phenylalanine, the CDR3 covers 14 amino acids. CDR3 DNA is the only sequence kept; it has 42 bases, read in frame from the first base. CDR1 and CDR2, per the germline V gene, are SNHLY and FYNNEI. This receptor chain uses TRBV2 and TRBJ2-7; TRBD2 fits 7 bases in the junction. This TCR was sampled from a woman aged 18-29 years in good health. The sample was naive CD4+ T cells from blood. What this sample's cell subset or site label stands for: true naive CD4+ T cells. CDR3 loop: CASKEAAGTDEQYF. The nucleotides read TGTGCCAGCAAAGAGGCAGCGGGGACTGACGAGCAGTACTTC.